These T cell receptor beta chains were read from a single sample in a study of early T cells in non-severe SARS-CoV-2 infection. MiXCR, run by TCRdb on the 5' RACE reads, gives a single entry per CDR3 protein. This sample yields about 130,000 distinct CDR3 sequences, of which under 15% are seen a single time; 21% belongs to the top ten. Sequenced input: whole blood. The receptors were gathered from an adult who was a healthcare worker with PCR-confirmed SARS-CoV-2 infection or an uninfected control (not recorded which). CDR3s include the opening cysteine and the closing phenylalanine or tryptophan. The D gene is left open where the match is weak. Rows give clone size only sometimes, using once, few, many, or a class for an expanded clone.

v_call	cdr3_length	d_call	j_call	clone_size	cdr3_aa	cdr3_nt
TRBV12-3/TRBV12-4	15	-	TRBJ1-5	-	CASTPGHPLREPQHF	TGTGCCAGCACACCGGGACACCCACTTCGGGAGCCCCAGCATTTT
TRBV20-1	12	-	TRBJ1-3	-	CSAEGRGNTIYF	TGCAGTGCAGAAGGACGTGGAAACACCATATATTTT
TRBV4-2	15	-	TRBJ2-3	-	CASSRGGDGTDTQYF	TGTGCCAGCAGCCGAGGGGGAGACGGCACAGATACGCAGTATTTT
TRBV20-1	13	-	TRBJ1-1	-	CSASLGLETEAFF	TGCAGTGCGTCGCTGGGGCTGGAAACTGAAGCTTTCTTT
TRBV7-9	17	-	TRBJ2-3	-	CASSMSLGGGGTDTQYF	TGTGCCAGCAGCATGTCTCTCGGAGGGGGTGGCACAGATACGCAGTATTTT
TRBV5-8	14	-	TRBJ1-4	-	CASSLQPANEKLFF	TGTGCCAGCAGCTTACAACCGGCTAATGAAAAACTGTTTTTT
TRBV6-2/TRBV6-3	15	-	TRBJ1-2	-	CASSPSPGRGYGYTF	TGTGCCAGCAGTCCCTCCCCCGGCAGGGGCTATGGCTACACCTTC
TRBV5-5	13	-	TRBJ1-1	few	CASSLAPNGEAFF	TGTGCCAGCAGCTTGGCCCCCAATGGGGAAGCTTTCTTT
TRBV4-2	17	TRBD2	TRBJ2-1	few	CASSQRPSGGVRYEQFF	TGTGCCAGCAGCCAAAGACCTAGCGGGGGGGTTAGGTATGAGCAGTTCTTC
TRBV25-1	15	TRBD1	TRBJ1-2	-	CASRPIQGAADGYTF	TGTGCCAGCAGACCAATCCAGGGGGCTGCGGATGGCTACACCTTC
TRBV2	12	-	TRBJ2-7	-	CASRWDLGEQYF	TGTGCCAGCAGGTGGGACTTGGGCGAGCAGTACTTC
TRBV4-1	15	-	TRBJ1-2	few	CASSQESGSGYGYTF	TGCGCCAGCAGCCAAGAATCGGGATCGGGCTATGGCTACACCTTC
TRBV7-9	15	TRBD1	TRBJ2-1	-	CASSPLNRGLYEQFF	TGTGCCAGCAGCCCACTAAACAGGGGGCTCTATGAGCAGTTCTTC
TRBV4-2	16	TRBD2	TRBJ2-1	-	CASSQELLASGGEQFF	TGTGCCAGCAGCCAAGAGTTACTGGCTAGCGGGGGTGAGCAGTTCTTC
TRBV7-3	14	-	TRBJ2-3	-	CASSSGLTTDTQYF	TGTGCCAGCAGCTCGGGACTGACCACAGATACGCAGTATTTT
TRBV7-3	15	TRBD2	TRBJ2-5	many	CASSLRGLAGETQYF	TGTGCCAGCAGCTTAAGGGGCTTAGCGGGGGAGACCCAGTACTTC
TRBV6-6	14	-	TRBJ1-6	-	CASSRRTRGSPLHF	TGTGCCAGCAGTCGTCGGACCCGAGGGTCACCCCTCCACTTT
TRBV20-1	15	-	TRBJ1-5	few	CSARQGGSGNQPQHF	TGCAGTGCTAGGCAGGGTGGGTCCGGCAATCAGCCCCAGCATTTT
TRBV19	16	-	TRBJ1-5	-	CASTSAGGVSYQPQHF	-
TRBV5-1	16	TRBD2	TRBJ2-3	few	CASSPGVAGSTDTQYF	TGCGCCAGCAGCCCCGGGGTAGCGGGTAGCACAGATACGCAGTATTTT
TRBV4-1	12	-	TRBJ1-1	few	CASSQDRAEAFF	TGCGCCAGCAGCCAAGATAGGGCCGAAGCTTTCTTT
TRBV5-1	14	-	TRBJ2-5	-	CASSLLTGQETQYF	TGCGCCAGCAGCCTCCTCACAGGTCAGGAGACCCAGTACTTC
TRBV5-1	17	-	TRBJ2-7	few	CASSPTDLGQGTDEQYF	TGCGCCAGCAGCCCGACTGATCTAGGGCAGGGGACCGACGAGCAGTACTTC
TRBV7-9	13	-	TRBJ1-3	-	CASSSNPGNTIYF	TGTGCCAGCAGCTCCAACCCCGGAAACACCATATATTTT
TRBV7-2	16	-	TRBJ1-2	-	CASSIPVTALDYGYTF	TGTGCCAGCAGCATACCCGTGACGGCTCTGGACTATGGCTACACCTTC
TRBV7-2	14	TRBD2	TRBJ2-7	few	CASREAGTTYEQYF	TGTGCCAGCAGGGAAGCCGGGACTACCTACGAGCAGTACTTC
TRBV6-6	17	TRBD1	TRBJ1-5	-	CASSYDRDSAINQPQHF	TGTGCCAGCAGTTACGACCGGGACAGCGCAATTAATCAGCCCCAGCATTTT
TRBV2	13	-	TRBJ1-5	-	CASSEAPGQPQHF	TGTGCCAGCAGTGAAGCCCCAGGACAGCCCCAGCATTTT
TRBV2	15	TRBD1	TRBJ1-5	-	CASSEDRGAYQPQHF	TGTGCCAGCAGTGAAGACAGGGGGGCCTATCAGCCCCAGCATTTT
TRBV12-3/TRBV12-4	14	TRBD1	TRBJ2-7	few	CASSDRDSSYEQYF	TGTGCCAGCAGTGACCGGGACAGCTCATACGAGCAGTACTTC
TRBV10-3	14	-	TRBJ1-2	-	CAITSDRPAGRYTF	TGTGCCATCACCTCCGACAGGCCTGCGGGGCGCTACACCTTC
TRBV4-1	15	-	TRBJ2-7	few	CASSQSWGGYHEQYF	TGCGCCAGCAGCCAATCGTGGGGGGGCTACCACGAGCAGTACTTC
TRBV18	15	TRBD1	TRBJ2-1	-	CASSPPGQGAGEHFF	TGTGCCAGCTCACCACCGGGACAGGGGGCCGGTGAGCATTTCTTC
TRBV5-1	13	-	TRBJ2-7	few	CASTGGGGYEQYF	TGCGCCAGCACCGGGGGAGGGGGCTACGAGCAGTACTTC
TRBV3-1	15	TRBD1	TRBJ1-4	few	CASSRAGQGYEKLFF	TGTGCCAGCAGCCGAGCGGGACAGGGGTATGAAAAACTGTTTTTT
TRBV20-1	19	-	TRBJ2-7	many	CSAIVFGLFKGSTVYEQYF	TGCAGTGCTATAGTATTCGGACTATTCAAGGGGTCTACTGTCTACGAGCAGTACTTC
TRBV10-3	13	-	TRBJ1-6	-	CAISESQVSPLHF	TGTGCCATCAGTGAGTCGCAAGTCTCACCCCTCCACTTT
TRBV3-1	13	TRBD1	TRBJ1-1	-	CASSQATGLDAFF	TGTGCCAGCAGCCAAGCGACAGGGCTTGACGCTTTCTTT
TRBV9	15	-	TRBJ1-6	-	CASSVAGGDFSPLHF	TGTGCCAGCAGCGTAGCGGGGGGAGATTTCTCACCCCTCCACTTT
TRBV4-1	15	-	TRBJ1-5	-	CASSLSDSGNQPQHF	TGCGCCAGCAGCCTCTCAGACAGTGGCAATCAGCCCCAGCATTTT
TRBV5-1	14	-	TRBJ1-1	-	CASSLAGESLEAFF	TGCGCCAGCAGCTTGGCAGGGGAAAGCCTAGAAGCTTTCTTT
TRBV19	12	-	TRBJ1-5	many	CASSPPGQPQHF	TGTGCCAGTAGCCCCCCGGGACAGCCCCAGCATTTT
TRBV12-3/TRBV12-4	12	-	TRBJ1-2	-	CASSRGTYGYTF	TGTGCCAGCAGTCGAGGGACCTATGGCTACACCTTC
TRBV12-3/TRBV12-4	14	TRBD1	TRBJ1-5	many	CASSGGTGNQPQHF	TGTGCCAGCAGTGGGGGGACAGGCAATCAGCCCCAGCATTTT
TRBV19	14	TRBD2	TRBJ2-3	many	CASSTLAVGDTQYF	TGTGCCAGTAGTACACTAGCGGTAGGTGATACGCAGTATTTT
TRBV5-1	13	-	TRBJ2-5	many	CASSLVPDETQYF	TGCGCCAGCAGCTTGGTTCCAGACGAGACCCAGTACTTC